The present T cell receptor beta chain was sequenced within a study of blood T cells in healthy people across ages. Overall study findings and caveats: Higher diversity, along with more naive CD4+ cells, distinguished long-lived donors from aged donors.

PCR was performed a second time for roughly 7 to 11 cycles using a sample-barcoded 5' primer and a J-beta primer mix. TCRdb used MiXCR to reprocess the 5' RACE reads, holding one entry per CDR3 protein. The sample carries 1.5 million to 2 million distinct CDR3 sequences, around half recorded once. CDR1 and CDR2 (germline): DFQATT, SNEGSKA (reference sequence). The CDR3 spans 15 residues. Every sample had a minimum of 6 million PBMCs isolated. Samples each had at least 6 micrograms of total RNA extracted. Note on this clonotype: Antigen unknown. Mismatch with germline at one junction end may stem from a read error.

The clonotype comes from a woman aged 40 to 50 in good health. The sample comprised blood. The V and J genes are TRBV20-1 and TRBJ1-6, with 9 bases fitting TRBD1. CDR3 nucleotide sequence: TGCAATGCTAGAGTGACAGGGGGTAATAATTCACCCCTCCACTTT. It yields the protein CNARVTGGNNSPLHF.